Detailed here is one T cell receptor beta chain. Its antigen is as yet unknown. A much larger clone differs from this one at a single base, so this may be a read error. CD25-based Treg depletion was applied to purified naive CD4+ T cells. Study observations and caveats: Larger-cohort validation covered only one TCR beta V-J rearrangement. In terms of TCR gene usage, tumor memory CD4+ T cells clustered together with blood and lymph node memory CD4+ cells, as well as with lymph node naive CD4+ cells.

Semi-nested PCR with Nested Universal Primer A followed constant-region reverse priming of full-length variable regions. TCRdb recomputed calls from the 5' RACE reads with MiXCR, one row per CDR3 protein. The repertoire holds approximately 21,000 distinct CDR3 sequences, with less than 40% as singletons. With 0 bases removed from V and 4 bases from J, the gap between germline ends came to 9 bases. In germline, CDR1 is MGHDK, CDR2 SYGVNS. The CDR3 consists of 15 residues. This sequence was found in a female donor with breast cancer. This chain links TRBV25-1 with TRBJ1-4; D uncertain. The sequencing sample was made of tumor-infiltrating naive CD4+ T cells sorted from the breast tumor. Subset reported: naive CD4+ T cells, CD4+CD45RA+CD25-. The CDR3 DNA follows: TGTGCCAGCAGTGAATACAACGGTGGTAATGAAAAACTGTTTTTT. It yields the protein CASSEYNGGNEKLFF.